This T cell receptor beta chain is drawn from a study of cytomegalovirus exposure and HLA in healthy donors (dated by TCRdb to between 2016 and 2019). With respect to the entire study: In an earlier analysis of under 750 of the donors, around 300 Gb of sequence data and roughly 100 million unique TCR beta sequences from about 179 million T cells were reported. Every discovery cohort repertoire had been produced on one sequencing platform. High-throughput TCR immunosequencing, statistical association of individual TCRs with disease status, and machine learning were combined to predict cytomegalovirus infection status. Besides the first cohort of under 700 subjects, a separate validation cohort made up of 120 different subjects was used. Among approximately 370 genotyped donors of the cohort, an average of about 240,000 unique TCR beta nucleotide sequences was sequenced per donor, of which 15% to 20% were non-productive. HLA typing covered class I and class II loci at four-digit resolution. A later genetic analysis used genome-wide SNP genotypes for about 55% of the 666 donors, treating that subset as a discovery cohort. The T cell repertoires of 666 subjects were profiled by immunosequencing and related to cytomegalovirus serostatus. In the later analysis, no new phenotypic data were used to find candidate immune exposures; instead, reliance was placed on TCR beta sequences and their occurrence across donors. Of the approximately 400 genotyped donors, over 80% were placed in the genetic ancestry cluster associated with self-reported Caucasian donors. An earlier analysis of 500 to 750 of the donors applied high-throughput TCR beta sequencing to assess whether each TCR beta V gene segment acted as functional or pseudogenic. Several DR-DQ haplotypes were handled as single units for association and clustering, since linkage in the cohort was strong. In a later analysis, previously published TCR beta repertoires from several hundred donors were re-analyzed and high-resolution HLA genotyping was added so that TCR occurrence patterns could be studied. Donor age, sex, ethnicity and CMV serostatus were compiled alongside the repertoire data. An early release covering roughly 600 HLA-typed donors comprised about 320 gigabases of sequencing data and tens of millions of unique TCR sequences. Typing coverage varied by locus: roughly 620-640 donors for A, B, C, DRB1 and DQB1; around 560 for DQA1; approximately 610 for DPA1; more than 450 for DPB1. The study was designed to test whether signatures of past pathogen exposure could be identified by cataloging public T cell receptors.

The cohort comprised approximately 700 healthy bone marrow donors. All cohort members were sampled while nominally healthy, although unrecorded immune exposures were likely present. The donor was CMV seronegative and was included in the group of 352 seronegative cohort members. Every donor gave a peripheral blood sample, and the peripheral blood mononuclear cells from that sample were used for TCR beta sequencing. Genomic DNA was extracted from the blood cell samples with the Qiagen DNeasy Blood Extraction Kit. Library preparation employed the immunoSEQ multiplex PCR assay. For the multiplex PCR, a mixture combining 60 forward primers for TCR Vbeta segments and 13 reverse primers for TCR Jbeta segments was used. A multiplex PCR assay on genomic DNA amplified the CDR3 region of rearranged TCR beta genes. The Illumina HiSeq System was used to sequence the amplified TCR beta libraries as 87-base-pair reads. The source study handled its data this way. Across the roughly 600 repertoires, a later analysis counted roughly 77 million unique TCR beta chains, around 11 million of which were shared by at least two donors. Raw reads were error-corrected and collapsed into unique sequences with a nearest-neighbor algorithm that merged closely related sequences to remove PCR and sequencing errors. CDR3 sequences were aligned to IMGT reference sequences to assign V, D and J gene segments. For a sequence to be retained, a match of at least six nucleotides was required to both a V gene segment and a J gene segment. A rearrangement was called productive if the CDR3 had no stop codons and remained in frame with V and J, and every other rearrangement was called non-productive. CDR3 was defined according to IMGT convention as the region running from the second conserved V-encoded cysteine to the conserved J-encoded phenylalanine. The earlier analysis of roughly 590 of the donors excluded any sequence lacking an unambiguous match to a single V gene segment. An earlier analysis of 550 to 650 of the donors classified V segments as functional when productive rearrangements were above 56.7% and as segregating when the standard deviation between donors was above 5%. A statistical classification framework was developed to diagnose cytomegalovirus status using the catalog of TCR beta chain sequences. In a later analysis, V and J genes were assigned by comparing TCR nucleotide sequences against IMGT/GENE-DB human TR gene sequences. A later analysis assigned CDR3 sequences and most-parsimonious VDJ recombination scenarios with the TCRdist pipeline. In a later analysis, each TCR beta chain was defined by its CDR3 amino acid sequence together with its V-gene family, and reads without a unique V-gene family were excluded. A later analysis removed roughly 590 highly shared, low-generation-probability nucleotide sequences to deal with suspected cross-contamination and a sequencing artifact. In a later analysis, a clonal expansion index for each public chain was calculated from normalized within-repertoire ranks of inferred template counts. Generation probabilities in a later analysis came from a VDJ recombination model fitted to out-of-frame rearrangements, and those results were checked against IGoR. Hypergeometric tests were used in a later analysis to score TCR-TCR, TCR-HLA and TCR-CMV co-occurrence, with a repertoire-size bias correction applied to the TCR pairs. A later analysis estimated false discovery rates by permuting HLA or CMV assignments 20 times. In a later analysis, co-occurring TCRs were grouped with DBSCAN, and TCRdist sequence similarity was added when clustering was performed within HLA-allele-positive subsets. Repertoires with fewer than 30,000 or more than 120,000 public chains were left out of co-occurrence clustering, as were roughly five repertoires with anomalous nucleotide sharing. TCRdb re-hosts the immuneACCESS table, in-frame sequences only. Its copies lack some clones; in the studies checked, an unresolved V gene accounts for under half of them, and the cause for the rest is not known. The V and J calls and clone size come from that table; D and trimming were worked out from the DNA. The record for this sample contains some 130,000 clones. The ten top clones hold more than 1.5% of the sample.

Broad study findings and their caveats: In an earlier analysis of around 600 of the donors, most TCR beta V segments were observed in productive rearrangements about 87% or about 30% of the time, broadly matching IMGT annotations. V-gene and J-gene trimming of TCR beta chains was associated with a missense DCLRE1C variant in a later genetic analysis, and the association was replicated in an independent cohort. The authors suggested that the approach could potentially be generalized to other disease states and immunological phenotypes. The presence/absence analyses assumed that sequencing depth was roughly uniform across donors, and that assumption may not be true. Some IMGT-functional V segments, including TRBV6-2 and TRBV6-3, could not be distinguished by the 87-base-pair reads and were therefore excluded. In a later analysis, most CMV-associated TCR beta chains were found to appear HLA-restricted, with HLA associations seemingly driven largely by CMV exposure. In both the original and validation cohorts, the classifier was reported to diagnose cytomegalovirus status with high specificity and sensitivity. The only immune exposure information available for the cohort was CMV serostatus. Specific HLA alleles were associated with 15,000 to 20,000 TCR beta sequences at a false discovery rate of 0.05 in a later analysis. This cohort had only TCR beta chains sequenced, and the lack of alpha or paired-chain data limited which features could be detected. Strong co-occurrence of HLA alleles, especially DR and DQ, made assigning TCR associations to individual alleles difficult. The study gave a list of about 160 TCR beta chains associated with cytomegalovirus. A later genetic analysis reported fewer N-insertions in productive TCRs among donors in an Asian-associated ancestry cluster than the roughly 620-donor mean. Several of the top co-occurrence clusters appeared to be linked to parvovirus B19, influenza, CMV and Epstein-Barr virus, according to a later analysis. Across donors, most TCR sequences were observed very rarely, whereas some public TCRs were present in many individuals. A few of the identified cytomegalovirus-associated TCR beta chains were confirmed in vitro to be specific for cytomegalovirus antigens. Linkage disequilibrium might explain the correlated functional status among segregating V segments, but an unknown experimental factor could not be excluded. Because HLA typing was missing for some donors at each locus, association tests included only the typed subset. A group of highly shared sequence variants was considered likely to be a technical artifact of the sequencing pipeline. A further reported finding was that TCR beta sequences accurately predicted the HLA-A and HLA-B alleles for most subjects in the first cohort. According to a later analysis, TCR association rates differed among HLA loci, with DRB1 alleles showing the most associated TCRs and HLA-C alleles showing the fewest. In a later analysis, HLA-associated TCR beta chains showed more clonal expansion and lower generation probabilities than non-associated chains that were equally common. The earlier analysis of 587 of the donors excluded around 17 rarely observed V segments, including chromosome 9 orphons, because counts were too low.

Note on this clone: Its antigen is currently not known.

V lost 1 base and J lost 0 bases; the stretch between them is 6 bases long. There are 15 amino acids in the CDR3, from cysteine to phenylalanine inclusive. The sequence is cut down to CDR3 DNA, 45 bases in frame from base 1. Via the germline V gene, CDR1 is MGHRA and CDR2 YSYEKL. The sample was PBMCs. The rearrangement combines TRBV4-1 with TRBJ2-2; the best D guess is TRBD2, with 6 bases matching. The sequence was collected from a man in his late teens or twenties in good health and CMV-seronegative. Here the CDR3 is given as CASSQGGTNTGELFF. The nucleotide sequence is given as TGCGCCAGCAGCCAAGGCGGGACGAACACCGGGGAGCTGTTTTTT.